The source of this T cell receptor (beta chain) is a study of blood T cells in healthy people across ages. Study results and limitations: Older age went with lower TCR beta diversity per million T cells, in a roughly linear way. PBMCs left unsorted prevented a conclusive naive versus antigen-experienced comparison.

CDR1 MGHDK and CDR2 SYGVNS come from the germline V gene. The CDR3 sequence is 12 residues long. V was trimmed by 4 bases and J by 3 bases, leaving 6 bases between them. Sample donors were healthy Caucasian individuals that came from Russia, aged 6 to 90. This clonotype has just a few counts. Its specificity is not known. Together with a sample-barcoded 5' primer, a J-beta primer mix was included in a second PCR lasting roughly 6 to 12 cycles. Each cDNA molecule carried a tag from a template-switch adaptor that contained 12 random nucleotides. MiXCR was run by TCRdb on the 5' RACE reads, yielding one entry per CDR3 protein. The repertoire includes approximately 1.5 million distinct CDR3 sequences, approximately 42% of them detected once, and over 3.5% sits in the top ten.

The chain recombines TRBV25-1 with TRBJ1-2; weak D call: TRBD1 (5 bases). The clonotype comes from a woman between 18 and 29 years old in good health. Sequences were obtained from blood. CDR3 bases: TGTGCCAGCAGTGGGGGACACTATGGCTACACCTTC. Protein: CASSGGHYGYTF.